The 24 T cell receptor beta chains reported below all come from one sample, sequenced in a study of technical replicates of blood from several donors. Using immunoSEQ multiplex PCR, the repertoire was profiled, and TCRdb retains in-frame clones only, with some absent. Altogether roughly 93,000 clones are present, 90% to 97% being singletons, with the ten largest covering less than 0.25%. The sequenced sample consisted of T cells isolated from PBMCs. Source of these receptors: a human donor in good health.

V and J are TRBV2 and TRBJ2-2; 13 nucleotides align to TRBD2. The CDR3 runs to 17 residues. V dropped 4 bases and J dropped 0; count of bases not matched to a gene: 2. Germline loops: CDR1 SNHLY, CDR2 FYNNEI. This CDR3 reads CASSVLAGGSNTGELFF. DNA of the CDR3: TGTGCCAGCAGTGTACTAGCGGGAGGGTCGAACACCGGGGAGCTGTTTTTT.

The rearrangement joins TRBV18 to TRBJ2-7; 11 bases align to TRBD2. CDR3 length: 15 amino acids. V was pared by 2 bases and J by 3 bases, with 3 bases of the junction left unmatched. Germline-derived CDR1 and CDR2 are KGHSH and LQKENI. CDR3 loop: CASSPSLAGVYEQYF. The CDR3 coding sequence is TGTGCCAGCTCACCATCACTAGCGGGAGTCTACGAGCAGTACTTC.

The chain uses TRBV5-1 and TRBJ2-7; tentatively, D is TRBD1 or TRBD2 (5 bases each). From germline, CDR1 is SGHRS and CDR2 YFSETQ. Trimming stripped 4 bases from V and 5 bases from J, with 19 bases between. The CDR3 loop spans 15 amino acids. This CDR3 is CASSLGPQKLDEQYF. Written as DNA, the CDR3 is TGCGCCAGCAGCCTGGGACCGCAGAAACTAGACGAGCAGTACTTC. The variable domain in full, completed from reference TRBV5-1 and TRBJ2-7, reads KAGVTQTPRYLIKTRGQQVTLSCSPISGHRSVSWYQQTPGQGLQFLFEYFSETQRNKGNFPGRFSGRQFSNSRSEMNVSTLELGDSALYLCASSLGPQKLDEQYFGPGTRLTVT.

This clone has just one count. This chain links TRBV5-6 with TRBJ1-4; D might be TRBD1 (5 bases). CDR3 length: 17 amino acids. V was cut by 2 bases and J by 0 bases, with 14 bases left in between. Germline V gene sequence: CDR1 SGHDT, CDR2 YYEEEE. CDR3 nucleotides: TGTGCCAGCAGCTTTTCGGTCGGGGGAGCAACTAATGAAAAACTGTTTTTT. It encodes CASSFSVGGATNEKLFF. The full variable domain, its missing parts supplied by reference TRBV5-6 and TRBJ1-4, is DAGVTQSPTHLIKTRGQQVTLRCSPKSGHDTVSWYQQALGQGPQFIFQYYEEEERQRGNFPDRFSGHQFPNYSSELNVNALLLGDSALYLCASSFSVGGATNEKLFFGSGTQLSVL.

V usage is TRBV6-1 and J usage is TRBJ1-5, with D possibly being TRBD1 (6 bases). The V and J ends lost 5 bases and 5 bases respectively, with 16 bases between them. Germline values: CDR1 MNHNS, CDR2 SASEGT. This CDR3 comprises 15 residues. This chain's CDR3 is CASSPPRAGDQPQHF. As DNA, the CDR3 is TGTGCCAGCAGTCCACCTCGGGCAGGGGATCAGCCCCAGCATTTT.

This rearrangement joins TRBV19 to TRBJ2-7; D might be TRBD1 (5 bases). V lost 1 base and J 0 bases, leaving 10 bases between the germline ends. This CDR3 comprises 15 residues. From germline, CDR1 is LNHDA and CDR2 SQIVND (reference sequence). CDR3 sequence reads: CASSIVGANSYEQYF. CDR3 bases: TGTGCCAGTAGTATAGTAGGGGCGAACTCCTACGAGCAGTACTTC.

This rearrangement joins TRBV7-9 to TRBJ2-5, with D unclear. The CDR3 runs to 10 residues. V dropped 8 bases and J dropped 5 bases, with 6 bases sitting between them. Germline lookup yields CDR1 SEHNR and CDR2 FQNEAQ (reference sequence). The DNA for the CDR3 is TGTGCCAGCTCGCGGGAGACCCAGTACTTC. Protein: CASSRETQYF.

This sequence joins TRBV4-1 and TRBJ2-7; 12 nucleotides agree with TRBD2. The V gene end was trimmed by 2 bases and the J gene end by 1 base; junction bases not matched to a gene: 3. The V gene's germline CDR1 is MGHRA and CDR2 YSYEKL. This CDR3 spans 16 amino acids. CDR3 region: CASSQPSGRESYEQYF. The CDR3 coding sequence is TGCGCCAGCAGCCAACCTAGCGGGAGGGAATCCTACGAGCAGTACTTC.

The table lists this clone with a count of one. The chain couples TRBV12-5 to TRBJ1-3, with D hard to call. Germline V lookup: CDR1 LGHNT, CDR2 FRNRAP. This CDR3 has 15 amino acids. With 1 base removed from V and 8 bases from J, the gap between germline ends came to 15 bases. CDR3 protein: CASGLGHSSADTIYF. DNA of the CDR3: TGTGCTAGTGGTTTGGGCCACAGTAGCGCTGACACCATATATTTT.

This clone was observed a single time. V is TRBV4-1 and J is TRBJ2-5, with 12 nucleotides matching TRBD2. V gave up 1 base and J gave up 1 base; unmatched junction bases: 7. Germline CDR1 MGHRA, CDR2 YSYEKL. The CDR3 has 18 amino acids. The CDR3 spells CASSQAPLTSGGQETQYF. The CDR3, as DNA: TGCGCCAGCAGCCAAGCGCCGTTGACTAGCGGGGGCCAAGAGACCCAGTACTTC.

The V call is TRBV4-1, the J call TRBJ2-2, with 7 bases that match TRBD1. Germline CDR1 reads MGHRA; CDR2 reads YSYEKL. CDR3 length: 19 residues. V lost 1 base, J lost 7 bases, and 18 bases stayed unmatched. CDR3 nucleotides: TGCGCCAGCAGCCAAGGAGGGGGCGGCCAGGGGATCAGTATCGGGGAGCTGTTTTTT. It encodes CASSQGGGGQGISIGELFF.

The V gene is TRBV4-2, the J gene TRBJ2-5; 15 bases are a match to TRBD2. Germline-derived CDR1 and CDR2 are LGHNA and YNFKEQ. The CDR3 consists of 18 residues. V shed 1 base and J 2 bases; nucleotides not matched to a gene: 5. CDR3 nucleotides: TGTGCCAGCAGCCAAGGGACTAGCGGGGGGGCTTGGCAAGAGACCCAGTACTTC. Residues: CASSQGTSGGAWQETQYF.

This clone was found once. The chain has TRBV6-1 and TRBJ1-6; D uncertain. V lost 3 bases and J 10 bases, leaving 4 bases between the germline ends. The CDR3 is 11 residues long. Germline CDR1 is MNHNS and CDR2 is SASEGT. CDR3 in DNA: TGTGCCAGCAGTGAGTTATCACCCCTCCACTTT. This gives the protein CASSELSPLHF.

This chain joins TRBV10-3 and TRBJ2-7; D possibly corresponds to TRBD1 (5 bases). Trimming left V 8 bases short and J 7 bases short, with 12 bases between. Germline V gives CDR1 ENHRY, CDR2 SYGVKD. This CDR3 has 11 residues. The CDR3 here is CAIEQAGEQYF. The CDR3 nucleotides are TGTGCCATCGAACAGGCTGGTGAGCAGTACTTC.

The V and J genes are TRBV6-1 and TRBJ1-6, with 7 bases fitting TRBD1. Germline V lookup: CDR1 MNHNS, CDR2 SASEGT. The J segment lost 5 bases and the V segment lost 0 bases, leaving 7 bases of the junction unmatched. The CDR3 runs 17 residues. The CDR3, as DNA: TGTGCCAGCAGTGAAGCGCCGGAGGGGGCCGATAATTCACCCCTCCACTTT. Amino acids: CASSEAPEGADNSPLHF.

The rearrangement links TRBV28 to TRBJ1-2; D uncertain. Germline lookup yields CDR1 MDHEN and CDR2 SYDVKM. CDR3 size: 14 residues. Trimming pared 3 bases from V and 5 bases from J, leaving 13 bases between. The CDR3 nucleotides read TGTGCCAGCAGTTTTACCCCAGGCATTTATGGCTACACCTTC. It translates to CASSFTPGIYGYTF.

This clone is a singleton in its sample. J is TRBJ2-1 and V is TRBV28; 7 bases agree with TRBD1. Germline-derived CDR1 and CDR2 are MDHEN and SYDVKM. There are 15 residues in the CDR3. The ends lost 3 bases at V and 7 bases at J; junction bases unmatched: 9. The CDR3: CASSFRLVQGNEQFF. CDR3 nucleotides: TGTGCCAGCAGTTTTCGGTTAGTACAGGGGAATGAGCAGTTCTTC.

The V and J genes are TRBV6-1 and TRBJ2-1; D is uncertain. V was shortened by 3 bases and J by 0 bases, with 6 bases between the two germline ends. CDR3 length: 14 amino acids. CDR1 is MNHNS and CDR2 is SASEGT in the germline V gene. The CDR3 reads CASSDYSSYNEQFF. CDR3 nucleotides: TGTGCCAGCAGTGACTACAGCTCCTACAATGAGCAGTTCTTC.

The rearrangement links TRBV30 to TRBJ1-6; D is undetermined. Trimming removed 0 bases from V and 10 bases from J, with 4 bases in between. The CDR3 loop spans 11 amino acids. Per the germline V gene, CDR1 is GTSNPN and CDR2 is SVGIG (reference sequence). The CDR3 reads CAWSVLSPLHF. As DNA, the CDR3 is TGTGCCTGGAGTGTGTTATCACCCCTCCACTTT.

Of note for this clone: Other nucleotide sequences in the sample specify the same CDR3. The rearrangement joins TRBV6-5 to TRBJ1-3; no clear D gene. Trimming cost V 2 bases and J 4 bases, with 12 bases left between them. The CDR3 runs to 15 residues. Germline loops: CDR1 MNHEY, CDR2 SVGAGI. CDR3 sequence: CASSYSSGSGNTIYF. DNA of the CDR3: TGTGCCAGCAGTTACAGTTCGGGGTCAGGAAACACCATATATTTT.

This sequence joins TRBV7-2 and TRBJ1-5; D gene ambiguous. This CDR3 is 13 amino acids long. The germline CDR1 and CDR2 sequences are SGHTA and FQGNSA. The germline V and J ends were trimmed by 5 bases and 0 bases, with 5 bases remaining between them. CDR3: CASSPYSNQPQHF. CDR3 nucleotides: TGTGCCAGCAGCCCTTATAGCAATCAGCCCCAGCATTTT.

V is TRBV5-1 and J is TRBJ2-2; D not certain. The CDR3 totals 15 residues. In germline, CDR1 is SGHRS, CDR2 YFSETQ. The ends were cut back, 1 base at V and 1 base at J, with 8 bases in the middle. The CDR3 spells CASSLPVVNTGELFF. In DNA form, the CDR3 reads TGCGCCAGCAGCTTGCCCGTAGTGAACACCGGGGAGCTGTTTTTT.

The J gene is TRBJ1-2, the V gene TRBV4-1; 7 bases map to TRBD1. Per germline, CDR1 MGHRA and CDR2 YSYEKL. This CDR3 is 14 amino acids long. V lost 1 base to trimming and J lost 12 bases; unmatched junction nucleotides: 11. The CDR3 spells CASSQGTGHSSHTF. In nucleotides, the CDR3 is TGCGCCAGCAGCCAAGGGACAGGTCACAGTTCGCACACCTTC.

The chain recombines TRBV12-5 with TRBJ1-1; tentative D call: TRBD1 (6 bases). The germline V gene has CDR1 LGHNT and CDR2 FRNRAP. This CDR3 is built from 15 residues. With 9 bases removed from V and 1 base from J, the gap between germline ends came to 18 bases. CDR3 sequence reads: CASEPTGRRNTEAFF. The CDR3 coding sequence is TGTGCTAGCGAACCCACAGGGCGGAGGAACACTGAAGCTTTCTTT.